Shown below are 20 T cell receptor beta chains from a single sample sequenced in a study of cytomegalovirus exposure and HLA in healthy donors. A multiplex PCR was run with 60 Vbeta primers and 13 Jbeta primers. Clones were sequenced by immunoSEQ multiplex PCR, and TCRdb holds only the in-frame ones, with some missing. The table records some 160,000 clones, roughly 80% of them present only once. Sequencing was done on a sample of PBMCs. These receptors were taken from a male donor in good health and CMV-seropositive.

The genes are TRBV19 and TRBJ1-2, with D perhaps matching TRBD1 (5 bases). The CDR3 length is 12 residues. Per the germline V gene, CDR1 is LNHDA and CDR2 is SQIVND (reference sequence). V was pared by 7 bases and J by 8 bases, with 14 bases between. CDR3 sequence reads: CASTNQGWGYTF. The DNA of the CDR3 is TGTGCCAGTACCAACCAGGGATGGGGCTACACCTTC.

The chain combines TRBV11-2 with TRBJ2-5; 10 bases align to TRBD2. CDR1 is SGHAT, CDR2 FQNNGV, per germline. The CDR3 totals 14 residues. Trimming took 6 bases from V and 3 from J; bases not matched to a gene: 4. The CDR3 sequence is CASSLLAGKETQYF. CDR3 coding DNA: TGTGCCAGCAGTCTACTAGCGGGGAAAGAGACCCAGTACTTC. The full variable domain, completed using reference TRBV11-2 and TRBJ2-5, is EAGVAQSPRYKIIEKRQSVAFWCNPISGHATLYWYQQILGQGPKLLIQFQNNGVVDDSQLPKDRFSAERLKGVDSTLKIQPAKLEDSAVYLCASSLLAGKETQYFGPGTRLLVL.

The V and J genes are TRBV5-1 and TRBJ1-3; weak D call: TRBD1 (6 bases). Trimming removed 7 bases at V and 1 base at J, with 12 bases between. Germline V gene lookup returns CDR1 SGHRS and CDR2 YFSETQ. The CDR3 has 14 residues. CDR3 protein: CASQQGLSGNTIYF. The DNA for the CDR3 is TGCGCCAGCCAGCAGGGGCTTTCTGGAAACACCATATATTTT.

This rearrangement joins TRBV7-2 to TRBJ2-7; no firm D call. Germline loops: CDR1 SGHTA, CDR2 FQGNSA. V was clipped by 3 bases and J by 4 bases, with 4 bases between them. This CDR3 is 11 amino acids long. The CDR3 sequence: CASSFYYEQYF. The CDR3 DNA reads TGTGCCAGCAGCTTTTATTACGAGCAGTACTTC.

The chain has TRBV6-5 and TRBJ2-5; 7 bases match TRBD2. Near its end, the DNA agrees better with TRBJ2-7, so the J call may be wrong. Germline V lookup: CDR1 MNHEY, CDR2 SVGAGI. The CDR3 is 13 residues long. The CDR3 DNA sequence: TGTGCCAGCAGTTACGGCGGGAGATACGAGCAGTACTTC. This gives the protein CASSYGGRYEQYF.

This rearrangement joins TRBV4-2 to TRBJ2-1; TRBD2 agrees at 14 bases. The CDR3 sequence is 21 residues long. Losses at the gene ends were 1 base for V and 0 bases for J; bases not matched to a gene: 11. Per the germline V gene, CDR1 is LGHNA and CDR2 is YNFKEQ. CDR3 coding DNA: TGTGCCAGCAGCCAAGGCTCGGGACTAGCGGGAGACCCTAGCTCCTACAATGAGCAGTTCTTC. Translated: CASSQGSGLAGDPSSYNEQFF.

The chain is built from TRBV28 and TRBJ1-6, with a possible D match to TRBD1 (6 bases). V lost 6 bases and J lost 0, with 18 bases in between. Germline-derived CDR1 and CDR2 are MDHEN and SYDVKM. This CDR3 has 18 residues. In nucleotides, the CDR3 is TGTGCCAGCAGGTGGGGTTTGAGGGGGAGCTCCTATAATTCACCCCTCCACTTT. This codes for CASRWGLRGSSYNSPLHF.

This clone has just one count. The chain is built from TRBV5-4 and TRBJ1-5, with 11 bases lining up with TRBD1. CDR1 is SGHNT and CDR2 is YYREEE in the germline V gene (reference sequence). The CDR3 runs to 15 residues. V trimming: 5 bases; J trimming: 3 bases; junction bases outside the gene matches: 4. As DNA, the CDR3 is TGTGCCAGCAGTAGGGGACAGGGGGACAATCAGCCCCAGCATTTT. This gives the protein CASSRGQGDNQPQHF.

This clone is a singleton in its sample. CDR3 amino acids: CASSLVWTGSQGTQYF. The CDR3 DNA is TGTGCCAGCAGCTTAGTATGGACAGGGTCCCAGGGGACCCAGTACTTC. J is TRBJ2-5 and V is TRBV7-2; TRBD1 matches at 8 bases. The junction had 11 bases not matched to a gene; V was cut back by 1 base and J by 7 bases. CDR1 is SGHTA, CDR2 FQGNSA, per germline. This CDR3 has 16 residues.

The CDR3 protein is CASSPGGTGLYEQYF. In DNA form, the CDR3 reads TGTGCCAGCAGCCCGGGGGGGACAGGGCTTTACGAGCAGTACTTC. V usage is TRBV7-2 and J usage is TRBJ2-7, with D possibly matching TRBD1 (9 bases). Germline lookup yields CDR1 SGHTA and CDR2 FQGNSA. The CDR3 loop spans 15 amino acids. V lost 5 bases and J lost 4, with 18 bases in between.

This clone came up once. J is TRBJ1-5 and V is TRBV6-1, with D perhaps TRBD1 (5 bases). This CDR3 comprises 14 residues. Germline V gives CDR1 MNHNS, CDR2 SASEGT. V gave up 3 bases and J gave up 4 bases, with 10 bases separating them. The CDR3 DNA sequence: TGTGCCAGCAGTGAGCGCAGGGTAAATCAGCCCCAGCATTTT. As protein: CASSERRVNQPQHF.

The chain employs TRBV29-1 and TRBJ2-7, with D possibly TRBD1 on 6 matching bases. The CDR3 is 13 residues long. Germline values: CDR1 SQVTM, CDR2 ANQGSEA. Trimming removed 2 bases from V and 3 bases from J, with 11 bases in between. The CDR3 sequence is CSVERQVVYEQYF. The CDR3 nucleotides read TGCAGCGTTGAACGACAGGTAGTCTACGAGCAGTACTTC.

The chain couples TRBV5-1 to TRBJ2-3, with a weak D call TRBD2 (6 bases). The CDR3 runs 16 residues. Germline CDR1 reads SGHRS; CDR2 reads YFSETQ. V lost 6 bases and J lost 2, with 19 bases in between. CDR3 residues: CASTIMAGRHTDTQYF. The CDR3 DNA reads as TGCGCCAGCACCATTATGGCGGGACGGCACACAGATACGCAGTATTTT.

This clone showed up just once. This chain joins TRBV6-5 and TRBJ2-1, with TRBD1 matching 9 bases. CDR1 is MNHEY and CDR2 is SVGAGI in the germline V gene. The V and J ends lost 7 bases and 9 bases, in that order; junction bases with no gene match: 10. The CDR3 has 14 amino acids. The CDR3 loop is CASTKGQGIGEQFF. CDR3 nucleotides: TGTGCCAGCACCAAGGGACAGGGAATAGGTGAGCAGTTCTTC.

The rearrangement uses TRBV30 and TRBJ1-1, with no clear D. The V end lost 4 bases, the J end lost 2 bases, and 11 bases lay between the germline ends. Germline V gene sequence: CDR1 GTSNPN, CDR2 SVGIG (reference sequence). The CDR3 spans 13 residues. DNA of the CDR3: TGTGCCTGGAACGAACAGAGTAACACTGAAGCTTTCTTT. Translation: CAWNEQSNTEAFF. The entire variable domain, with the rest obtained from reference TRBV30 and TRBJ1-1, is as follows: SQTIHQWPATLVQPVGSPLSLECTVEGTSNPNLYWYRQAAGRGLQLLFYSVGIGQISSEVPQNLSASRPQDRQFILSSKKLLLSDSGFYLCAWNEQSNTEAFFGQGTRLTVV.

The chain has TRBV6-4 and TRBJ2-7, with TRBD2 matching 11 bases. Trimming cost V 5 bases and J 0 bases; bases outside gene matches: 12. There are 18 residues in the CDR3. Germline CDR1 is MRHNA and CDR2 is SNTAGT. The DNA of the CDR3 is TGTGCCAGCAGTTCCCTAGCGGGGGGCTACCTCCACTCCTACGAGCAGTACTTC. Its protein product is CASSSLAGGYLHSYEQYF.

This clone showed up just a few times. This chain joins TRBV9 and TRBJ2-3; tentative D call: TRBD1 (5 bases). The CDR3 covers 17 residues. Trimming removed 4 bases from V and 0 bases from J, with 18 bases in between. Germline assignment: CDR1 SGDLS and CDR2 YYNGEE. CDR3 sequence reads: CASSTRLQDLSTDTQYF. The CDR3 nucleotides are TGTGCCAGCAGCACCCGTCTACAGGACCTTAGCACAGATACGCAGTATTTT.

V gene TRBV9 combines with J gene TRBJ2-1, with D uncertain. Trimming removed 0 bases at V and 6 bases at J, with 10 bases between. There are 14 residues in the CDR3. Germline V gene sequence: CDR1 SGDLS, CDR2 YYNGEE. The CDR3 region is CASSVAARINEQFF. DNA for the CDR3: TGTGCCAGCAGCGTAGCCGCCAGGATCAATGAGCAGTTCTTC.

The chain carries TRBV9 and TRBJ1-2, with D possibly TRBD1 on 6 matching bases. The germline V gene has CDR1 SGDLS and CDR2 YYNGEE. CDR3 length: 12 amino acids. Between the trimmed V and J ends, which lost 1 base and 5 bases, there was a span of 6 bases. The CDR3 coding sequence is TGTGCCAGCAGCGTACAGGGGTATGGCTACACCTTC. Protein: CASSVQGYGYTF.

Written as DNA, the CDR3 is TGTGCCAGCAGCTTAGTTCGAGCTGGGCACTCTGGAAACACCATATATTTT. Its protein product is CASSLVRAGHSGNTIYF. The genes are TRBV7-9 and TRBJ1-3; D uncertain. Between the trimmed V and J ends, which lost 1 base and 0 bases, there was a span of 13 bases. Germline-derived CDR1 and CDR2 are SEHNR and FQNEAQ (reference sequence). CDR3 length equals 17 residues.